This T cell receptor (beta chain) was retrieved from a study of long-term antiretroviral therapy in people with HIV. Study-level findings and limits: From about 2003 to 2017, blood was obtained, possibly while participants received older ART regimens.

Notes on this clone: Its antigen is currently unknown.

There are 16 residues in the CDR3. Germline values: CDR1 SGDLS, CDR2 YYNGEE. Trimming cost V 0 bases and J 6 bases, with 18 bases left between them. The assay, immunoSEQ v3.0, was run at survey level. A per-sample goal of about 40,000-55,000 T-cell genomes was targeted by sequencing. TCRdb keeps only in-frame clones here, not all; method: immunoSEQ multiplex PCR. The sample includes 35,000 to 50,000 clones, roughly 86% of them seen just once. This sequence was found in a woman aged 45-65 years with HIV. The sample here was unsorted PBMCs, taken 0.1 years before starting antiretroviral therapy. V is TRBV9 and J is TRBJ1-2; weak D call: TRBD1 (6 bases). CDR3 region: CASSVEPQGMGHGYTF. CDR3 nucleotide sequence: TGTGCCAGCAGCGTAGAACCTCAGGGGATGGGACATGGCTACACCTTC.